The source of this T cell receptor (beta chain) is a study of cytomegalovirus exposure and HLA in healthy donors. Whole-study results and caveats: Among TCR beta chains of equal frequency, HLA-associated ones were more clonally expanded in a later analysis. Productive rates of about 90% or about 30% were seen for most TCR beta V segments in an earlier analysis.

Turning to this clone: As yet, its antigen is unknown.

Trimming left V 5 bases short and J 0 bases short, with 14 bases between. Germline loops: CDR1 SNHLY, CDR2 FYNNEI. This CDR3 has 17 amino acids. Amplification used 60 Vbeta primers and 13 Jbeta primers. The assay was immunoSEQ multiplex PCR, and TCRdb's table has in-frame clones only and misses some. The data hold 150,000 or so clones, with about 68% observed a single time. This TCR derives from a man younger than 45 in good health and CMV-seronegative. The sequencing sample was made of PBMCs. The rearrangement joins TRBV2 to TRBJ2-6; D gene ambiguous. The CDR3 is CASSPNVLFSGANVLTF. The CDR3 region has the DNA TGTGCCAGCAGTCCTAATGTCCTATTCTCTGGGGCCAACGTCCTGACTTTC.